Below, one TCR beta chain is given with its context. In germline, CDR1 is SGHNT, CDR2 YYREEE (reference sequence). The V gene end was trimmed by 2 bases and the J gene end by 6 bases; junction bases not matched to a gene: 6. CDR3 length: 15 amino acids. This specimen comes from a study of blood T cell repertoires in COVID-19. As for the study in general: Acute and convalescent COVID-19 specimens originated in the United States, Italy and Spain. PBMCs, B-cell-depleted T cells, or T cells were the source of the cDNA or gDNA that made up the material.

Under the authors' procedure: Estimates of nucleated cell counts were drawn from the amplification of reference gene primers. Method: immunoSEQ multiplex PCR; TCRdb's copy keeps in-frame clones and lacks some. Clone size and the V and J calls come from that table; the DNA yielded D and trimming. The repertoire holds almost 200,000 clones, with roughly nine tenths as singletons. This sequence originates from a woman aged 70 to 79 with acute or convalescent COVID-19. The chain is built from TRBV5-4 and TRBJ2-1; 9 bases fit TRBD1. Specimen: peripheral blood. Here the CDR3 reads CASSFSGQGTNEQFF. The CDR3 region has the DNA TGTGCCAGCAGCTTCAGCGGACAGGGGACCAATGAGCAGTTCTTC.